A single T cell receptor (beta chain) is shown here with its context. Antigen unknown. This entry is derived from a study of OX40 agonist ivuxolimab in advanced cancers. Study at large: Hepatocellular carcinoma, melanoma, renal cell or head and neck cancer affected the dose-escalation patients. With a range of roughly 23 to 90, age averaged approximately 54 years, and 75% to 90% were male. Study results and limitations: Averaged across samples, CD8+ T cells carried more expanded clones than CD4+ did. Partial responders treated at 0.1-3.0 mg/kg exhibited clonal expansion among the lowest measured.

The CDR3 contains 14 residues. V lost 4 bases and J lost 6; bases outside the gene matches: 5. Germline V lookup: CDR1 SGHDT, CDR2 YYEEEE. Only in-frame clones appear in the TCRdb table, and some are missing; sequencing was by immunoSEQ multiplex PCR. The data contain around 29,000 clones, just over 90% of them seen just once; the ten biggest clones take up just under 9.5%. V usage is TRBV5-6 and J usage is TRBJ1-1, with TRBD1 matching over 11 bases. This sequence was found in an adult with an advanced solid tumor such as melanoma, head and neck, liver or kidney cancer. This specimen was CD4+ or CD8+ T cells sorted from blood, taken in a trial of the OX40 agonist ivuxolimab. CDR3 nucleotide sequence: TGTGCCAGCAGCCATCCGGGACAGGGGGCTGAAGCTTTCTTT. It translates to CASSHPGQGAEAFF.